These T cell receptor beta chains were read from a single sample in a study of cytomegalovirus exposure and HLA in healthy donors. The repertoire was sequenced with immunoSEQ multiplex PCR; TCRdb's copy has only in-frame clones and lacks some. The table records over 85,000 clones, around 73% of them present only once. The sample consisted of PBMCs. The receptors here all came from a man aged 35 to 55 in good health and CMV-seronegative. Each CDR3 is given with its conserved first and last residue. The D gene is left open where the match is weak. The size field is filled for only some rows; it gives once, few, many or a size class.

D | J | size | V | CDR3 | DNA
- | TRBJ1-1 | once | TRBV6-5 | CATRKGGHTEAFF | TGTGCCACAAGGAAAGGCGGGCACACTGAAGCTTTCTTT
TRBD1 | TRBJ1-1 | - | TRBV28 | CASSLYQGADEAFF | TGTGCCAGCAGTTTATACCAGGGGGCAGATGAAGCTTTCTTT
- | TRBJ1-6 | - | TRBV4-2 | CASSQDLGSMYNSPLHF | TGTGCCAGCAGCCAAGATCTTGGCAGTATGTATAATTCACCCCTCCACTTT
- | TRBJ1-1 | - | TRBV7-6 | CASSFGPGTEAFF | TGTGCCAGCAGCTTCGGACCGGGAACTGAAGCTTTCTTT
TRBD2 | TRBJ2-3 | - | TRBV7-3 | CASSPKAGERTDTQYF | TGTGCCAGCAGCCCTAAAGCGGGAGAACGCACAGATACGCAGTATTTT
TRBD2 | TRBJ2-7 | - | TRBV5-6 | CASSNRLAGALGEQYF | TGTGCCAGCAGCAATAGACTAGCGGGGGCTCTAGGGGAGCAGTACTTC
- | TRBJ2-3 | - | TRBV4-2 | CASSQKDRSTDTQYF | TGTGCCAGCAGCCAAAAAGACAGGAGCACAGATACGCAGTATTTT
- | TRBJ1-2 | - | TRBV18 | CASSPPDGMLTTF | TGTGCCAGCTCACCCCCCGACGGGATGCTAACCACCTTC
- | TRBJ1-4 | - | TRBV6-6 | CASSGKQGGEKLFF | TGTGCCAGCAGTGGGAAACAGGGTGGGGAAAAACTGTTTTTT
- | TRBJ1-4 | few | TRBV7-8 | CASSLVGSGFEKLFF | TGTGCCAGCAGCTTAGTGGGATCGGGGTTTGAAAAACTGTTTTTT
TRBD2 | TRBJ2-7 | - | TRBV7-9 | CASSQGGVRSYEQYF | TGTGCCAGCAGCCAGGGAGGGGTGCGCAGCTACGAGCAGTACTTC
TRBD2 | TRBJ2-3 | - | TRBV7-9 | CASSPGLAEDTQYF | TGTGCCAGCAGCCCCGGACTAGCAGAGGATACGCAGTATTTT
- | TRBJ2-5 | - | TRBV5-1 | CASSPGVQETQYF | TGCGCCAGCAGCCCCGGAGTCCAAGAGACCCAGTACTTC